Shown below are 19 T cell receptor beta chains from a single sample sequenced in a study of cytomegalovirus exposure and HLA in healthy donors. The PCR made use of 60 Vbeta and 13 Jbeta primers. Generated by immunoSEQ multiplex PCR, the TCRdb table keeps only in-frame clones and is missing some. The table records 150,000 to 200,000 clones, roughly 72% of them present only once. The specimen sequenced was PBMCs. The source is a woman aged 40 to 50 in good health and CMV-seronegative.

The genes are TRBV7-9 and TRBJ1-5, with 7 bases that match TRBD1. Germline CDR1 is SEHNR and CDR2 is FQNEAQ (reference sequence). V gave up 5 bases and J gave up 4 bases; unmatched junction bases: 14. There are 17 residues in the CDR3. The CDR3 nucleotides read TGTGCCAGCAGCATCACTGTGGGGACAGCCGATAATCAGCCCCAGCATTTT. Translation: CASSITVGTADNQPQHF.

This chain uses TRBV5-6 with TRBJ2-1, with 9 bases that match TRBD2. CDR1 is SGHDT and CDR2 is YYEEEE in the germline V gene. This CDR3 is built from 15 residues. The J segment lost 8 bases and the V segment lost 1 base, leaving 7 bases of the junction unmatched. CDR3 DNA: TGTGCCAGCAGCTTGTTGTGGCGGGAGGGACATGAGCAGTTCTTC. Translated: CASSLLWREGHEQFF.

The count of this clone is one. V and J are TRBV5-1 and TRBJ1-3; no clear D. Germline V gene lookup returns CDR1 SGHRS and CDR2 YFSETQ. Trimming left V 4 bases short and J 0 bases short, with 11 bases between. This CDR3 has 15 residues. CDR3 loop: CASSNGVNSGNTIYF. The CDR3 DNA reads TGCGCCAGCAGCAACGGGGTAAACTCTGGAAACACCATATATTTT.

V gene TRBV9 combines with J gene TRBJ2-1; 9 bases align to TRBD2. This CDR3 has 14 amino acids. The J segment lost 9 bases and the V segment lost 2 bases, leaving 6 bases of the junction unmatched. Germline V CDR1 and CDR2: SGDLS, YYNGEE. The CDR3 DNA is TGTGCCAGCAGCGTGAGTAGCGGGAGCGTTGAGCAGTTCTTC. Its protein product is CASSVSSGSVEQFF.

This clone showed up just once. The rearrangement joins TRBV7-3 to TRBJ1-1; the D is unclear. The CDR3 spans 14 residues. V was shortened by 2 bases and J by 1 base, with 8 bases between the two germline ends. Germline CDR1 is SGHTA and CDR2 is FQGTGA. CDR3 coding DNA: TGTGCCAGCAGCTTAGTAGGAGAGAACACTGAAGCTTTCTTT. It encodes CASSLVGENTEAFF.

This clone was detected only a few times. This chain's CDR3 is CASSAGTSAKSSTDTQYF. Written as DNA, the CDR3 is TGTGCCAGCAGCGCTGGGACTAGCGCTAAATCGAGCACAGATACGCAGTATTTT. The V and J genes are TRBV9 and TRBJ2-3; the match to TRBD2 covers 10 bases. With V trimmed by 3 bases and J by 0 bases, 10 bases remained unmatched. Germline CDR1 is SGDLS and CDR2 is YYNGEE. The CDR3 spans 18 residues.

This CDR3 is CASSATGGGSREQYF. Written as DNA, the CDR3 is TGTGCCAGCAGCGCGACAGGGGGCGGTTCCAGGGAGCAGTACTTC. The chain combines TRBV9 with TRBJ2-7; 10 nucleotides align to TRBD1. The CDR3 spans 15 residues. Trimming removed 3 bases from V and 7 bases from J; junction bases left unmatched: 10. The germline gives CDR1 SGDLS, CDR2 YYNGEE.

This clone was seen more than once but under ten times. V usage is TRBV15 and J usage is TRBJ1-1; 7 bases agree with TRBD1. CDR3 length: 16 residues. Per the germline V gene, CDR1 is LNHNV and CDR2 is YYDKDF (reference sequence). Germline trimming cut 4 bases from V and 1 base from J; bases unmatched to any gene: 9. CDR3 DNA: TGTGCCACCAGCATTACAAACAGGGGATCGAACACTGAAGCTTTCTTT. Translating it yields CATSITNRGSNTEAFF.

The chain couples TRBV5-1 to TRBJ2-7; 8 bases align to TRBD1. CDR1 SGHRS and CDR2 YFSETQ come from the germline V gene. Germline trimming cut 1 base from V and 3 bases from J; bases unmatched to any gene: 3. This CDR3 contains 14 residues. The chain's CDR3 is CASSLTGGLYEQYF. The CDR3 DNA reads as TGCGCCAGCAGCTTGACAGGGGGTCTCTACGAGCAGTACTTC.

This chain joins TRBV30 and TRBJ1-2; D is unresolved. The CDR3 extends over 12 amino acids. Germline V gene lookup returns CDR1 GTSNPN and CDR2 SVGIG (reference sequence). V was cut by 0 bases and J by 8 bases, with 10 bases left in between. In DNA, the CDR3 is TGTGCCTGGAGTGTAATTACGGAGGGCTACACCTTC. This translates into CAWSVITEGYTF.

This sequence joins TRBV19 and TRBJ1-5; the D gene is possibly TRBD1 (6 bases). The germline gives CDR1 LNHDA, CDR2 SQIVND (reference sequence). The CDR3 sequence is 14 residues long. Trimming cost V 3 bases and J 7 bases, with 13 bases left between them. CDR3 nucleotide sequence: TGTGCCAGTAGTATCCAGAGGGGGTACCAGCCCCAGCATTTT. Its translation: CASSIQRGYQPQHF.

The chain joins TRBV4-2 to TRBJ1-6; no definite D call. Germline V gene lookup returns CDR1 LGHNA and CDR2 YNFKEQ. V dropped 0 bases and J dropped 0 bases, with 12 bases sitting between them. The CDR3 has 18 amino acids. For the CDR3, the DNA is TGTGCCAGCAGCCAAGATCTGGGCACAAGCTCCTATAATTCACCCCTCCACTTT. This sequence encodes CASSQDLGTSSYNSPLHF.

This rearrangement joins TRBV4-1 to TRBJ2-7; a weak D match, TRBD2 (5 bases). CDR1 and CDR2 from the germline V gene are MGHRA and YSYEKL. The CDR3 runs to 14 residues. V lost 0 bases and J lost 4, with 10 bases in between. In nucleotides, the CDR3 is TGCGCCAGCAGCCAAGAACGGGAACGATACGAGCAGTACTTC. Translated, it gives CASSQERERYEQYF.

V and J are TRBV23-1 and TRBJ2-7; 9 bases are a match to TRBD1. TRBV23-1 is an open reading frame, and its role is uncertain. The CDR3 has 14 amino acids. V shed 7 bases and J 3 bases; nucleotides not matched to a gene: 7. CDR3: CASKPGQGDYEQYF. The CDR3 nucleotides read TGCGCCAGCAAACCGGGACAGGGTGACTACGAGCAGTACTTC.

This chain links TRBV19 with TRBJ1-2, with 7 bases that match TRBD1. The V and J ends lost 3 bases and 1 base, in that order; junction bases with no gene match: 8. From germline, CDR1 is LNHDA and CDR2 SQIVND (reference sequence). The CDR3 is made up of 16 amino acids. The CDR3 region has the DNA TGTGCCAGTAGTATCCAGGGGGGCCCTTTTAACTATGGCTACACCTTC. The encoded protein is CASSIQGGPFNYGYTF. The whole variable domain, filled in from reference TRBV19 and TRBJ1-2, reads DGGITQSPKYLFRKEGQNVTLSCEQNLNHDAMYWYRQDPGQGLRLIYYSQIVNDFQKGDIAEGYSVSREKKESFPLTVTSAQKNPTAFYLCASSIQGGPFNYGYTFGSGTRLTVV.

The chain links TRBV5-6 to TRBJ1-5; 7 bases map to TRBD1. V lost 3 bases and J lost 0; bases outside the gene matches: 9. The CDR3 sequence is 17 residues long. From germline, CDR1 is SGHDT and CDR2 YYEEEE. The CDR3 DNA follows: TGTGCCAGCAGCTACCCTCGGGACAGCGATAGCAATCAGCCCCAGCATTTT. It codes for CASSYPRDSDSNQPQHF.

This chain links TRBV12-2 with TRBJ2-7; TRBD1, the D gene given by the table, was not confirmed from the DNA. TRBV12-2 is a known pseudogene. This CDR3 has 17 residues. The CDR3 nucleotides are TGTGCAAGTCGCTTAGTTCCAGGGGGCCATTCCTCCTACGAGCAGTACTTC. Encoded protein: CASRLVPGGHSSYEQYF.

The chain links TRBV5-1 to TRBJ2-1; TRBD2 matches at 10 bases. The CDR3 totals 13 residues. Per the germline V gene, CDR1 is SGHRS and CDR2 is YFSETQ. Losses at the gene ends were 7 bases for V and 5 bases for J; bases not matched to a gene: 3. CDR3 sequence (DNA): TGCGCCAGCGGGACTAGCGTCAACAATGAGCAGTTCTTC. Its translation is CASGTSVNNEQFF.

This clone was recorded once. The chain recombines TRBV2 with TRBJ1-3, with D maybe TRBD1 (5 bases). The CDR3 loop spans 15 amino acids. Per the germline V gene, CDR1 is SNHLY and CDR2 is FYNNEI. The ends were cut back, 6 bases at V and 1 base at J, with 13 bases in the middle. For the CDR3, the DNA is TGTGCCAGCAGAGGGCAGGGAGGGTCTGGAAACACCATATATTTT. This sequence encodes CASRGQGGSGNTIYF.